There are many counts of the clone carrying this T cell receptor (beta chain). The data originate from a study of T cells after yellow fever vaccination. Making TCR cDNA involved 5'RACE template switching, which added UMIs and a universal primer site. TCRdb reprocessed the 5' RACE reads via MiXCR and lists one record per CDR3 protein. The repertoire holds a few hundred thousand distinct CDR3 sequences, with around 3.9% as singletons. This specimen was PBMCs, taken on the day of the yellow fever booster vaccination. The receptor was derived from a man aged 18 to 30 who received the YFV17D yellow fever vaccine.

CDR3: CASRGGGGTDTQYF. The CDR3 DNA reads as TGTGCCAGCAGGGGCGGGGGAGGCACAGATACGCAGTATTTT. The chain links TRBV7-2 to TRBJ2-3; 7 nucleotides align to TRBD2. The CDR3 covers 14 residues. The junction had 4 bases not matched to a gene; V was cut back by 6 bases and J by 1 base. Germline V lookup: CDR1 SGHTA, CDR2 FQGNSA.